The rows below give T cell receptor beta chains drawn from one sample of a study of blood T cell repertoires in COVID-19. Profiling relied on immunoSEQ multiplex PCR, and the TCRdb table lists in-frame clones only, not all of them. The sample lists 120,000 to 150,000 clones, 80% occurring once. The sequencing input was peripheral blood. The receptors shown here come from a woman between 50 and 59 years old with acute or convalescent COVID-19. Both conserved end residues are part of each CDR3. D genes are given only for firm matches. Only some rows state a clone size, as once, few, many or a class for expanded clones.

cdr3_aa cdr3_nt v_call clone_size d_call j_call
CASSLTDNEQFF TGTGCCAGCAGCTTAACGGACAATGAGCAGTTCTTC TRBV13 . . TRBJ2-1
CASSQDRGRGYGYTF TGCGCCAGCAGCCAAGATCGAGGCAGGGGCTACGGCTACACCTTC TRBV4-3 . . TRBJ1-2
CAISDGQGDQPQHF TGTGCCATCAGTGATGGACAGGGGGATCAGCCCCAGCATTTT TRBV10-3 . TRBD1 TRBJ1-5
CASSQGWGATEAFF TGTGCCAGCAGCCAAGGTTGGGGAGCCACTGAAGCTTTCTTT TRBV4-2 . . TRBJ1-1
CASRQGASSYEQYF TGTGCCAGCAGACAGGGGGCGAGCTCCTACGAGCAGTACTTC TRBV7-9 . TRBD1 TRBJ2-7
CASSSGQTSNQPQHF TGTGCCAGCAGCTCGGGACAGACCTCAAATCAGCCCCAGCATTTT TRBV7-9 . TRBD1 TRBJ1-5
CASSSGQGSTDTQYF TGCGCCAGCAGCTCTGGACAGGGGAGCACAGATACGCAGTATTTT TRBV5-1 . TRBD1 TRBJ2-3
CASSAQYRGGQYF TGTGCCAGCAGCGCGCAATACAGGGGCGGGCAGTATTTT TRBV7-3 . TRBD1 TRBJ2-3
CASSSRDIPEAFF TGTGCCAGCAGCTCCCGGGACATCCCTGAAGCTTTCTTT TRBV9 . . TRBJ1-1
CASSPGLAGPETQYF TGTGCCAGCAGCCCTGGACTAGCGGGGCCGGAGACCCAGTACTTC TRBV11-2 . TRBD2 TRBJ2-5
CASSLSSAGTDQFYF TGTGCCAGCAGCTTATCTTCAGCCGGGACAGACCAATTTTACTTC TRBV7-3 . TRBD1 TRBJ2-5
CASSLLGGQGARGYTF TGTGCCAGCAGTTTACTCGGGGGACAGGGGGCGCGCGGCTACACCTTC TRBV28 few TRBD1 TRBJ1-2
CATSLLDYNEQFF TGTGCCACCAGTCTACTAGATTACAATGAGCAGTTCTTC TRBV15 . . TRBJ2-1
CASSYDHRVGGELFF TGTGCCAGCAGTTACGACCACAGGGTGGGCGGGGAGCTGTTTTTT TRBV6-5 . . TRBJ2-2
CASSQETGYTSGNTIYF TGTGCCAGCAGCCAAGAGACAGGGTACACCTCTGGAAACACCATATATTTT TRBV4-2 . TRBD1 TRBJ1-3
CASSQDVAGHYNEQFF TGCGCCAGCAGCCAAGACGTAGCGGGGCATTACAATGAGCAGTTCTTC TRBV4-1 . TRBD2 TRBJ2-1
CASSELGTGRVYEQYF TGTGCCAGCAGTGAATTAGGAACAGGGCGCGTCTACGAGCAGTACTTC TRBV6-1 . . TRBJ2-7
CASSPGGAADTQYF TGTGCCAGCTCGCCCGGGGGGGCGGCGGATACGCAGTATTTT TRBV6-5 . TRBD2 TRBJ2-3
CASSRDRADGYTF TGTGCCAGCAGCCGGGACAGAGCCGATGGCTACACCTTC TRBV9 . TRBD1 TRBJ1-2
CASSLTFRTPNYGYTF TGCGCCAGCAGCTTGACTTTTAGGACTCCTAACTATGGCTACACCTTC TRBV5-1 . . TRBJ1-2
CASSGGESYNEQFF TGTGCCAGCAGTGGGGGCGAGTCCTACAATGAGCAGTTCTTC TRBV5-8 . . TRBJ2-1
CASSQDIPMGRFEKLFF TGTGCCAGCAGCCAAGATATCCCAATGGGGCGTTTTGAAAAACTGTTTTTT TRBV4-2 . . TRBJ1-4
CASSRGTVYSNQPQHF TGTGCCAGCAGCCGCGGGACAGTCTATAGCAATCAGCCCCAGCATTTT TRBV6-2/TRBV6-3 . TRBD1 TRBJ1-5
CASSQGALTNYGYTF TGTGCCAGCAGCCAGGGGGCGTTAACTAACTATGGCTACACCTTC TRBV3-1/TRBV3-2 . . TRBJ1-2
CASRMAGATTDTQYF TGTGCCAGCAGGATGGCGGGGGCAACCACAGATACGCAGTATTTT TRBV6-5 . . TRBJ2-3
CASSPTWTGDYGYTF TGTGCCAGCAGTCCTACCTGGACAGGGGACTATGGCTACACCTTC TRBV6-5 . TRBD1 TRBJ1-2
CASSNSGGNTEAFF TGTGCCAGCAGCAATAGTGGAGGGAACACTGAAGCTTTCTTT TRBV6-2/TRBV6-3 . . TRBJ1-1
CASSPLSETQYF TGTGCCAGCAGCCCCCTATCCGAGACCCAGTACTTC TRBV6-6 . . TRBJ2-5
CASSLAGEGNEKLFF TGTGCCAGCAGTTTGGCGGGGGAGGGAAATGAAAAACTGTTTTTT TRBV28 . . TRBJ1-4
CASSLEGRESDTQYF TGTGCCAGCAGCTTAGAAGGCAGGGAATCAGATACGCAGTATTTT TRBV11-3 . . TRBJ2-3
CASSLTINTEAFF TGTGCCAGCAGCTTAACTATTAACACTGAAGCTTTCTTT TRBV7-3 . . TRBJ1-1
CASSQISGGSGNEQFF TGCGCCAGCAGCCAAATAAGCGGGGGTTCTGGCAATGAGCAGTTCTTC TRBV4-3 . TRBD2 TRBJ2-1
CASSSGTGVQPQHF TGTGCCAGCAGTTCCGGGACAGGGGTGCAGCCCCAGCATTTT TRBV6-5 once TRBD1 TRBJ1-5
CAISVSGNYTF TGTGCCATCAGTGTTTCAGGGAACTACACCTTC TRBV10-3 few . TRBJ1-2
CASSQDFGVSGNTIYF TGCGCCAGCAGCCAAGATTTCGGGGTCTCTGGAAACACCATATATTTT TRBV4-3 . . TRBJ1-3
CASIDQGTGANVLTF TGTGCCAGCATCGATCAGGGAACTGGGGCCAACGTCCTGACTTTC TRBV11-2 . . TRBJ2-6
CASGPDGAIYGYTF TGTGCCAGTGGTCCGGATGGAGCAATCTATGGCTACACCTTC TRBV19 . . TRBJ1-2
CASSSRLQGRQPQHF TGTGCCAGCAGCTCAAGGCTACAGGGGAGGCAGCCCCAGCATTTT TRBV7-2 . TRBD1 TRBJ1-5
CASSAGPDSTEAFF TGTGCCAGCAGCGCTGGTCCAGACAGCACTGAAGCTTTCTTT TRBV9 few . TRBJ1-1
CASSRTGLAGGQETQYF TGCGCCAGCAGCCGCACGGGACTAGCGGGGGGACAAGAGACCCAGTACTTC TRBV4-3 . TRBD2 TRBJ2-5
CASSPGTGELTGELFF TGTGCCAGCAGTCCCGGGACAGGGGAGCTCACCGGGGAGCTGTTTTTT TRBV6-6 . TRBD1 TRBJ2-2
CASSQGTGGLLLISYEQYF TGTGCCAGCAGCCAAGGGACAGGGGGCTTGCTTCTCATCTCCTACGAGCAGTACTTC TRBV28 . TRBD1 TRBJ2-7
CSVETRQGDGYTF TGCAGCGTTGAAACCAGACAGGGCGATGGCTACACCTTC TRBV29-1 . TRBD1 TRBJ1-2
CASSSFSQEDQPQHF TGTGCCAGCAGTTCATTTTCCCAGGAAGATCAGCCCCAGCATTTT TRBV6-6 . . TRBJ1-5
CASSLEGSSSYNSPLHF TGTGCCAGCAGCTTAGAAGGTAGCAGCTCCTATAATTCACCCCTCCACTTT TRBV7-9 once . TRBJ1-6
CAWSVTASSYGYTF TGTGCCTGGAGTGTTACAGCCAGCAGCTATGGCTACACCTTC TRBV30 . . TRBJ1-2
CASSRGQPVVEAFF TGTGCCAGCAGCCGAGGACAGCCTGTCGTTGAAGCTTTCTTT TRBV11-2 few . TRBJ1-1
CASSPRSSSYNSPLHF TGTGCCAGCAGCCCGCGTTCTAGCTCCTATAATTCACCCCTCCACTTT TRBV7-9 . . TRBJ1-6
CASSQMGQGPYEQYF TGTGCCAGCAGCCAGATGGGACAGGGACCCTACGAGCAGTACTTC TRBV3-1/TRBV3-2 few TRBD1 TRBJ2-7